These 19 T cell receptor beta chains originate from one sample sequenced in a study of T cell responses to AZD1222 COVID-19 vaccine. TCRdb's table, derived via immunoSEQ multiplex PCR, lists solely in-frame clones and lacks some. The table shows 110,000 to 150,000 clones, with 93% occurring only once. Specimen: peripheral blood, collected on day 0 of AZD1222 vaccination. The receptors stem from an adult in good health.

The chain employs TRBV5-1 and TRBJ2-7; 8 bases are a match to TRBD2. V was pared by 3 bases and J by 5 bases, with 10 bases of the junction left unmatched. This CDR3 is 15 amino acids long. Germline V gives CDR1 SGHRS, CDR2 YFSETQ. Here the CDR3 reads CASSSSGTRGDEQYF. In DNA, the CDR3 is TGCGCCAGCAGCTCCTCCGGGACTAGAGGGGACGAGCAGTACTTC.

The gene calls are TRBV27 and TRBJ2-5; D is possibly TRBD2 (5 bases). Germline V gene data show CDR1 as MNHEY and CDR2 as SMNVEV (reference sequence). This CDR3 contains 14 residues. The V and J ends lost 3 bases and 3 bases respectively, with 11 bases between them. CDR3 loop: CASSLGSDKETQYF. In DNA, the CDR3 is TGTGCCAGCAGTTTGGGTAGCGATAAAGAGACCCAGTACTTC.

The chain's CDR3 is CASSFSYGTLPYEQYF. CDR3 nucleotides: TGTGCCAGCAGTTTTTCATACGGGACACTTCCCTACGAGCAGTACTTC. The V call is TRBV27, the J call TRBJ2-7; D might be TRBD1 (6 bases). The CDR3 covers 16 residues. Trimming took 3 bases from V and 2 from J, leaving 17 bases between them. CDR1 is MNHEY, CDR2 SMNVEV, per germline (reference sequence).

This chain connects TRBV27 to TRBJ1-2, with 10 nucleotides matching TRBD1. CDR1 MNHEY and CDR2 SMNVEV come from the germline V gene (reference sequence). The CDR3 extends over 14 amino acids. The V gene end was trimmed by 5 bases and the J gene end by 4 bases; junction bases not matched to a gene: 4. This CDR3 is CASSRTGGIYGYTF. The CDR3 DNA reads as TGTGCCAGCAGTCGGACAGGGGGAATCTATGGCTACACCTTC.

The chain joins TRBV7-2 to TRBJ2-1, with D hard to call. Germline V gene lookup returns CDR1 SGHTA and CDR2 FQGNSA. V lost 3 bases and J lost 0, with 9 bases in between. This CDR3 is built from 15 residues. The CDR3 bases are TGTGCCAGCAGCTTGGCCGCGAGCTCCTACAATGAGCAGTTCTTC. This codes for CASSLAASSYNEQFF.

The gene calls are TRBV25-1 and TRBJ2-1; D is unclear. Trimming took 6 bases from V and 0 from J, leaving 9 bases between them. The length of the CDR3 is 14 residues. Germline V lookup: CDR1 MGHDK, CDR2 SYGVNS. The CDR3 DNA follows: TGTGCCAGCAGGGTTCGAGGCTCCTACAATGAGCAGTTCTTC. Translated: CASRVRGSYNEQFF.

This chain uses TRBV5-5 with TRBJ2-1; D not resolved. V was pared by 0 bases and J by 2 bases, with 3 bases between. The CDR3 has 13 residues. CDR1 SGHKS and CDR2 YYEKEE come from the germline V gene (reference sequence). CDR3 sequence: CASSLETYNEQFF. CDR3 coding DNA: TGTGCCAGCAGCTTGGAGACCTACAATGAGCAGTTCTTC.

Here the CDR3 DNA reads TGTGCCAGCAGCAGGAACTCAGGGGAGAACACTGAAGCTTTCTTT. It translates to CASSRNSGENTEAFF. The rearrangement links TRBV5-4 to TRBJ1-1; D possibly corresponds to TRBD1 (6 bases). Looked up from germline, CDR1 is SGHNT and CDR2 is YYREEE (reference sequence). The CDR3 is 15 residues long. Deletions cut 4 bases from V and 1 base from J, with 14 bases between.

This clone was counted a single time. This chain connects TRBV27 to TRBJ1-2; TRBD1 matches 7 bases. CDR3 size: 14 residues. Losses at the gene ends were 4 bases for V and 5 bases for J; bases not matched to a gene: 7. Germline V gene data show CDR1 as MNHEY and CDR2 as SMNVEV (reference sequence). CDR3 residues: CASSSRDSFYGYTF. In DNA form, the CDR3 reads TGTGCCAGCAGTTCCCGGGACAGCTTTTATGGCTACACCTTC.

The chain uses TRBV4-1 and TRBJ2-2; TRBD2 might be the D (6 bases). Germline V CDR1 and CDR2: MGHRA, YSYEKL. Trimming stripped 0 bases from V and 6 bases from J, with 11 bases between. This CDR3 spans 15 amino acids. The CDR3 sequence is CASSQDPAGSGELFF. CDR3 bases: TGCGCCAGCAGCCAAGACCCTGCGGGGTCCGGGGAGCTGTTTTTT.

CDR3: CAWSIRTGYGYTF. The CDR3 bases are TGTGCCTGGAGTATCCGGACAGGATATGGCTACACCTTC. This chain links TRBV30 with TRBJ1-2; 7 positions agree with TRBD1. With V trimmed by 2 bases and J by 5 bases, 5 bases remained unmatched. The CDR3 totals 13 residues. The V gene's germline CDR1 is GTSNPN and CDR2 SVGIG (reference sequence).

The V call is TRBV6-5, the J call TRBJ1-3, with D tentatively TRBD1 (6 bases). This CDR3 comprises 14 residues. Germline V gene lookup returns CDR1 MNHEY and CDR2 SVGAGI. Trimming left V 8 bases short and J 0 bases short, with 11 bases between. The CDR3 DNA follows: TGTGCCAGCCGGACAGCGAGCTCTGGAAACACCATATATTTT. Translation gives CASRTASSGNTIYF.

This chain connects TRBV10-1 to TRBJ2-7; D remains ambiguous. Germline values: CDR1 WNHNN, CDR2 SYGVQD (reference sequence). V was shortened by 4 bases and J by 5 bases, with 9 bases between the two germline ends. This CDR3 has 12 residues. The CDR3 region is CASSANRDEQYF. In nucleotides, the CDR3 is TGCGCCAGCAGTGCGAATCGCGACGAGCAGTACTTC.

The V and J genes are TRBV28 and TRBJ2-7; 7 nucleotides match TRBD1. The V segment lost 5 bases and the J segment 3 bases; nucleotides outside the gene matches: 7. The CDR3 consists of 14 residues. Germline values: CDR1 MDHEN, CDR2 SYDVKM. DNA of the CDR3: TGTGCCAGCAGTCGACAGGGAGTTGTCTACGAGCAGTACTTC. Residues: CASSRQGVVYEQYF.

V usage is TRBV18 and J usage is TRBJ2-1, with TRBD1 matching over 8 bases. Per germline, CDR1 KGHSH and CDR2 LQKENI. The CDR3 is 15 amino acids. V shed 3 bases and J 9 bases; nucleotides not matched to a gene: 10. The CDR3 protein is CASSPQTGDNSEQFF. The CDR3 nucleotides read TGTGCCAGCTCACCGCAGACAGGGGATAATAGTGAGCAGTTCTTC. The entire variable domain, with the rest obtained from reference TRBV18 and TRBJ2-1, is as follows: NAGVMQNPRHLVRRRGQEARLRCSPMKGHSHVYWYRQLPEEGLKFMVYLQKENIIDESGMPKERFSAEFPKEGPSILRIQQVVRGDSAAYFCASSPQTGDNSEQFFGPGTRLTVL.

The chain has TRBV5-4 and TRBJ2-1; 10 bases match TRBD2. The germline CDR1 and CDR2 sequences are SGHNT and YYREEE (reference sequence). The CDR3 extends over 15 amino acids. The trim removed 2 bases at V and 10 bases at J, leaving 9 bases unmatched. CDR3 DNA: TGTGCCAGCAGCTTACCCAGCGGGAGGGAGTGGGAGCAGTTCTTC. It is translated as CASSLPSGREWEQFF.

This sequence joins TRBV19 and TRBJ2-7; D ambiguous. Germline loops: CDR1 LNHDA, CDR2 SQIVND (reference sequence). The CDR3 contains 13 residues. Trimming stripped 5 bases from V and 5 bases from J, with 13 bases between. CDR3 DNA: TGTGCCAGTAGTTTCCCTAACAGTCACGAGCAGTACTTC. Protein sequence: CASSFPNSHEQYF.

The chain links TRBV9 to TRBJ2-1; no definite D call. V dropped 4 bases and J dropped 2 bases, with 13 bases sitting between them. The CDR3 runs to 15 residues. Germline-derived CDR1 and CDR2 are SGDLS and YYNGEE. This CDR3 reads CASSQDSPAYNEQFF. Here the CDR3 DNA reads TGTGCCAGCAGCCAAGACTCGCCCGCCTACAATGAGCAGTTCTTC.

The rearrangement uses TRBV24-1 and TRBJ2-1, with D unclear. V was cut by 5 bases and J by 9 bases, with 7 bases left in between. There are 11 residues in the CDR3. Per germline, CDR1 KGHDR and CDR2 SFDVKD. DNA for the CDR3: TGTGCCACCAGTGTCGGGTCTGAGCAGTTCTTC. Residues: CATSVGSEQFF.